The sequence of this T cell receptor (beta chain) was determined in a study of PD-1 blockade in classical Hodgkin lymphoma (dated by TCRdb to 2018 to 2021). Regarding the research as a whole: Nivolumab dosing was 3 mg/kg intravenously every 2 weeks, continuing until either disease progression or unacceptable toxicity. The study used TCR beta sequencing and CyTOF to define a peripheral blood immune signature of response to PD-1 blockade in classical Hodgkin lymphoma. The paper as a whole reports these results and caveats: Patients starting nivolumab less than 1 year after ASCT had lower diversity and were excluded from later analyses to avoid confounding by immune reconstitution. Trial patients with a complete response had baseline diversity similar to that of newly diagnosed patients, while partial responders and progressors had significantly lower diversity. A significant rise by C4D1 was seen in CD4+ but not CD8+ TCR diversity (p=0.0027 vs p=0.16), with the rise being most apparent in complete responders (p=0.02). Baseline TCR diversity was reported to be lower in newly diagnosed patients than in healthy donors, and even lower in relapsed/refractory patients. The study covered only a single clinical trial cohort, and the causes of the repertoire differences, possibly disease activity or prior therapy, were still not defined.

The Qiagen DNeasy kit was used to extract genomic DNA both from unsorted PBMCs and from the negatively selected CD4+ and CD8+ fractions. Using primers that anneal to V and J segments, immunoSEQ multiplex PCR amplified the TCR beta CDR3 regions. A synthetic immune receptor repertoire was used to minimize amplification bias, and remaining bias was computationally removed after sequencing. As for how the authors treated the data: Repertoire diversity was quantified as the Shannon entropy index using custom Python scripts. The unsorted, CD4+ and CD8+ repertoires were each analyzed separately, with the exception of combined analyses, where CD4+ and CD8+ sequences were merged in silico. Clonal expansion was defined as a frequency increase of at least 2-fold after treatment compared with C1D1, and clones undetected at baseline were assigned a pseudocount of 0.5. Singleton clones were defined as clones with 0 or 1 copy at C1D1, and non-singleton clones were defined as clones with 2 or more copies. Clones expanded in unsorted samples were labelled as CD4+, CD8+ or unknown by matching protein sequences in sorted samples from the same patient. Wilcoxon tests were applied to paired samples to test diversity changes from C1D1 to C4D1. In its TCRdb copy, this immuneACCESS table keeps in-frame sequences only and misses some clones. Where compared with another copy, unresolved V genes explain less than half of these, and the others have no known cause. V, J and clone size are taken as reported in that table, and D and trimming were inferred from the DNA itself. In this sample the table shows over 25,000 clones, 78% of which occur a single time. The top ten clonotypes cover roughly a third of the sample.

Inclusive of the bounding cysteine and phenylalanine, the CDR3 is 12 residues long. This entry keeps only the CDR3 DNA: 36 bases, framed from base 1. The germline ends are 9 bases apart after V is trimmed by 4 bases and J by 3 bases. CDR1 and CDR2, looked up from the germline V gene, are SQVTM and ANQGSEA. What this sample's time point label stands for: cycle 2 day 1 (C2D1) of nivolumab. Every trial patient had relapsed after autologous stem cell transplantation, and cohorts A, B and C differed in prior brentuximab vedotin exposure. The trial cohort included 55 to 65 patients with relapsed/refractory classical Hodgkin lymphoma, and each patient had a best overall response of complete response, partial response or progressive disease. Trial patients were treated with single-agent nivolumab in the multi-cohort phase II CheckMate 205 trial. An independent review committee assessed best overall response by applying the 2007 International Working Group response criteria. Trial PBMCs were collected just before the start of nivolumab (C1D1) and during therapy at cycle 2 day 1 and cycle 4 day 1. Peripheral blood was collected in 8 mL Vacutainer Cell Preparation Tubes, from which PBMCs were isolated by centrifugation and then cryopreserved.

Points on this clone: The antigen this receptor binds is unknown. No clone much larger than this one lies a single base away; base qualities are absent.

The material was peripheral blood mononuclear cells (PBMCs), obtained before the second cycle of nivolumab. The chain joins TRBV29-1 to TRBJ1-2; a weak D assignment points to TRBD1 (6 bases agree). The TCR comes from a human donor with classical Hodgkin lymphoma. The nucleotides are TGCAGCGTTGCTACAGGGTACTATGGCTACACCTTC. Its translation reads: CSVATGYYGYTF.